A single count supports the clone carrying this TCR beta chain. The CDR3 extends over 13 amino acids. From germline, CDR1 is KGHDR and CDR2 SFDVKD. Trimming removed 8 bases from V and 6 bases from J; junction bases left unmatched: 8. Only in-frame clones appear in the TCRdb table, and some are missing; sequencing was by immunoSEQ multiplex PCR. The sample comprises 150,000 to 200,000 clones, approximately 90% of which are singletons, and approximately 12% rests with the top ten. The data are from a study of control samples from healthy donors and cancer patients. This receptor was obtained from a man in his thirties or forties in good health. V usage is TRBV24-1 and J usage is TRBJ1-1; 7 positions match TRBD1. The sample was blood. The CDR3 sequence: CATKAGGLSEAFF. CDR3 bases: TGTGCCACCAAGGCAGGGGGGTTATCTGAAGCTTTCTTT.